The rows below give T cell receptor beta chains drawn from one sample of a study of blood T cell repertoires in COVID-19. Some clones are missing from TCRdb's copy, which holds only in-frame ones; the method was immunoSEQ multiplex PCR. The sample yields around 380,000 clones, 70% to 90% seen once. The sample consisted of PBMCs or T cells enriched from blood (not recorded which). Receptor source: a man aged 25 to 45 who had recovered from COVID-19. Both conserved end residues are trimmed from each CDR3.

18,TRBV6-6,TRBJ1-3,ASSQTPGDPAFSSGNTIY
15,TRBV11-2,TRBJ1-2,ASRSSPDRGRVVGYT
11,TRBV25-1,TRBJ1-2,ASSARSAYGYT
12,TRBV6-4,TRBJ1-1,ASSRGGMNTEAF
10,TRBV12-3/TRBV12-4,TRBJ1-2,ASSQLRGGYT
11,TRBV6-5,TRBJ1-1,ASSWGQGTEAF
11,TRBV30,TRBJ1-6,AWNDREDSPLH
12,TRBV9,TRBJ2-2,ASSVTTNTGELF
13,TRBV3-1/TRBV3-2,TRBJ1-4,ASSQGQAPNEKLF
11,TRBV7-2,TRBJ2-7,ASGQGHLSEQY
12,TRBV5-1,TRBJ1-1,ASSPTGGNTEAF
14,TRBV6-2/TRBV6-3,TRBJ2-7,ASSSLTGGNTYEQY
13,TRBV18,TRBJ2-2,ASSPQGANTGELF
13,TRBV19,TRBJ2-2,ASSLRQGIIGELF
11,TRBV27,TRBJ1-1,ASSVRGTSGAF
13,TRBV11-3,TRBJ2-1,ASSPGLAGVDEQF
13,TRBV19,TRBJ1-2,ASLPGQGFYYGYT
11,TRBV2,TRBJ1-4,ASSGSRDEKLF
11,TRBV6-2/TRBV6-3,TRBJ2-7,ASSPAAPYEQY
13,TRBV6-5,TRBJ2-1,ASSYSFDRGNEQF
12,TRBV18,TRBJ1-2,ASSPYRTPEGYT
12,TRBV6-5,TRBJ2-2,ASSQGQGSGELF
12,TRBV7-9,TRBJ1-2,ASSGPDRDNGYT